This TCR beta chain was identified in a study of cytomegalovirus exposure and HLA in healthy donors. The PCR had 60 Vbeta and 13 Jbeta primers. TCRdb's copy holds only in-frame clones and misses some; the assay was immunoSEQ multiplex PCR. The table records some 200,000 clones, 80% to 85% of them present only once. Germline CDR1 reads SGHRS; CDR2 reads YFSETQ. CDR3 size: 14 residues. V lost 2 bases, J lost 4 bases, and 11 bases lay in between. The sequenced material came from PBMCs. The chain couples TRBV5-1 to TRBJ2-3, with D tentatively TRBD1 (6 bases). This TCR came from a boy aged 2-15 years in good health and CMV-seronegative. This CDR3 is CASSFFSGADTQYF. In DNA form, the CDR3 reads TGCGCCAGCAGCTTTTTTTCAGGGGCAGATACGCAGTATTTT.